Listed below are T cell receptor beta chains from one sample, sequenced in a study of regulatory T cells in long-lasting Graves disease. TCRdb called the multiplex PCR reads again in MiXCR, with one record for every CDR3 protein. Here the sample spans some 370,000 distinct CDR3 sequences, roughly 20% being singletons. The specimen was peripheral blood mononuclear cells (PBMCs), collected when the disease was refractory, from a patient treated with antithyroid drugs. The receptors were gathered from a woman aged 40 to 49 with Graves disease. The conserved cysteine and the conserved F or W are not part of the CDR3 here. D genes are given only for firm matches.

V: TRBV28; D: NA; J: TRBJ1-1; CDR3: ASSLWPPQVDTEAF
V: TRBV12-3/TRBV12-4; D: NA; J: TRBJ2-1; CDR3: ASSYETGGRGNEQF
V: TRBV28; D: NA; J: TRBJ2-1; CDR3: ASSFGVRGSYNEQF
V: TRBV6-1; D: NA; J: TRBJ2-3; CDR3: ASSERITDTQY
V: TRBV28; D: NA; J: TRBJ2-3; CDR3: ASSTLGRERDTQY
V: TRBV6-1; D: NA; J: TRBJ2-2; CDR3: ASITPNTGELF
V: TRBV5-1; D: NA; J: TRBJ2-6; CDR3: ASSPAVSGRSGANVLT
V: TRBV29-1; D: TRBD1; J: TRBJ2-7; CDR3: SVIRDSYEQY
V: TRBV5-1; D: NA; J: TRBJ2-7; CDR3: ASSRFVRTLWDEQY
V: TRBV19; D: TRBD1; J: TRBJ1-1; CDR3: GSQTGGLNEAF
V: TRBV16; D: TRBD1; J: TRBJ1-1; CDR3: ASSQGGGQGWNTEAF